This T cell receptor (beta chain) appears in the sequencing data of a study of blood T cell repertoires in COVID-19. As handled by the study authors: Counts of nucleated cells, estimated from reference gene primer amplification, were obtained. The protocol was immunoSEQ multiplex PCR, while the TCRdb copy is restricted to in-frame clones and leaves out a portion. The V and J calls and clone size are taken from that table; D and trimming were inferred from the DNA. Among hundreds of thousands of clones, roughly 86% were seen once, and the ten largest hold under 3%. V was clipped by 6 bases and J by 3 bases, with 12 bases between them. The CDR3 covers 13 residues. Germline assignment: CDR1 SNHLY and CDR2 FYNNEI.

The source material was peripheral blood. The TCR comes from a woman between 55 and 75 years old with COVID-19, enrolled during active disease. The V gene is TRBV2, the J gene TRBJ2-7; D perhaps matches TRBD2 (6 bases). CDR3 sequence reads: CASRGWGDYEQYF. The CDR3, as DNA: TGTGCCAGCAGAGGGTGGGGGGACTACGAGCAGTACTTC. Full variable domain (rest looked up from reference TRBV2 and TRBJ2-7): EPEVTQTPSHQVTQMGQEVILRCVPISNHLYFYWYRQILGQKVEFLVSFYNNEISEKSEIFDDQFSVERPDGSNFTLKIRSTKLEDSAMYFCASRGWGDYEQYFGPGTRLTVT.